This TCR beta chain was documented in a study of blood T cell repertoires in COVID-19. Whole-study context: The United States, Italy and Spain were the sources of the acute and convalescent COVID-19 samples. T cells, B-cell-depleted T cells, or PBMCs provided the cDNA or gDNA that served as material.

This clone was detected once. Seattle-derived patients entered the study during active infection and were followed longitudinally. Study processing details: Researchers report that nucleated cell counts were estimated from reference gene primer amplification. Assay used: immunoSEQ multiplex PCR; TCRdb lists only in-frame clones, some missing. V and J calls and clone size come straight from that table; D and trimming were deduced from the DNA. Of about 110,000 clones in the sample, about three quarters were seen once. The sequenced material came from peripheral blood. The source of this sequence is an elderly man with COVID-19, enrolled during active disease.

The CDR3 is CASSQVSRGRMGGAKNIQYF. DNA for the CDR3: TGTGCCAGCAGCCAAGTGTCTAGGGGGCGCATGGGGGGAGCCAAAAACATTCAGTACTTC. The chain links TRBV4-2 to TRBJ2-4; maybe TRBD1 (7 bases). The germline CDR1 and CDR2 sequences are LGHNA and YNFKEQ. V was trimmed by 1 base and J by 0 bases, leaving 22 bases between them. This CDR3 is built from 20 residues.